This is a list of T cell receptor beta chains from one sample in a study of OX40 agonist ivuxolimab in advanced cancers. Libraries were prepared by immunoSEQ multiplex PCR; TCRdb keeps only in-frame clonotypes and omits some of them. The sample carries 45,000 to 55,000 clones, 70% to 90% recorded once. Sequenced here: CD4+ or CD8+ T cells sorted from blood, sampled in a trial of the OX40 agonist ivuxolimab. These receptors were obtained from an adult with an advanced solid tumor such as melanoma, head and neck, liver or kidney cancer. The CDR3 runs from the conserved cysteine through the conserved F or W. D genes are given only for firm matches. A clone size is listed for some rows: how often the clone was seen (once, few, many), or a class if it is expanded.

- | once | TRBJ1-6 | TRBV11-3 | CASSLKGDNSPLHF | TGTGCCAGCAGCTTAAAGGGTGATAATTCACCCCTCCACTTT
- | once | TRBJ2-1 | TRBV5-5 | CASSLALGGQGYNEQFF | TGTGCCAGCAGCTTAGCTCTAGGAGGGCAGGGCTACAATGAGCAGTTCTTC
TRBD1 | - | TRBJ2-2 | TRBV28 | CASSPDRGHTGELFF | TGTGCCAGCAGTCCCGACAGGGGGCACACCGGGGAGCTGTTTTTT
- | - | TRBJ2-2 | TRBV7-3 | CASSFLGGFTGELFF | TGTGCCAGCAGCTTTCTCGGGGGATTCACCGGGGAGCTGTTTTTT
TRBD2 | - | TRBJ2-5 | TRBV7-2 | CASSLALAGGPGKTQYF | TGTGCCAGCAGCTTAGCGCTAGCGGGAGGGCCAGGGAAGACCCAGTACTTC
- | - | TRBJ2-6 | TRBV5-1 | CASSPEVFGANVLTF | TGCGCCAGCAGCCCGGAGGTATTCGGGGCCAACGTCCTGACTTTC
- | - | TRBJ2-5 | TRBV7-8 | CASSPPTGDPDQYF | TGTGCCAGCAGCCCACCGACCGGGGACCCGGACCAGTACTTC
- | once | TRBJ1-1 | TRBV29-1 | CSGKAGTSEAFF | TGCAGCGGTAAAGCCGGGACTTCTGAAGCTTTCTTT
- | - | TRBJ2-7 | TRBV30 | CAWSVPSGSYEQYF | TGTGCCTGGAGTGTACCCAGCGGCTCCTACGAGCAGTACTTC
TRBD1 | - | TRBJ1-6 | TRBV2 | CASCGQGWNSPLHF | TGTGCCAGCTGCGGACAGGGTTGGAATTCACCCCTCCACTTT
- | - | TRBJ1-5 | TRBV19 | CASSIRQGMGNQPQHF | TGTGCCAGTAGTATAAGGCAGGGGATGGGCAATCAGCCCCAGCATTTT
TRBD1 | - | TRBJ1-1 | TRBV5-1 | CASSGSRTGVNTEAFF | TGCGCCAGCAGCGGCTCAAGGACAGGGGTGAACACTGAAGCTTTCTTT
- | - | TRBJ2-3 | TRBV7-3 | CASSFGAGVSDTQYF | TGTGCCAGCAGCTTCGGGGCTGGGGTATCAGATACGCAGTATTTT
TRBD1 | - | TRBJ1-1 | TRBV7-8 | CASSLGPGQGGTEAFF | TGTGCCAGCAGCTTAGGTCCGGGACAGGGGGGCACTGAAGCTTTCTTT
- | - | TRBJ2-1 | TRBV29-1 | CSSRGSSYNEQFF | TGCAGCTCTAGGGGAAGCTCCTACAATGAGCAGTTCTTC
- | - | TRBJ2-3 | TRBV6-6 | CASGIDTQYF | TGTGCCAGCGGTATAGATACGCAGTATTTT
- | - | TRBJ2-2 | TRBV6-1 | CASSREPRGTGELFF | TGTGCCAGCTCGAGGGAGCCCAGGGGCACCGGGGAGCTGTTTTTT
- | few | TRBJ1-4 | TRBV18 | CASSPETGLREKLFF | TGTGCCAGCTCACCAGAGACAGGTTTAAGGGAAAAACTGTTTTTT
TRBD2 | - | TRBJ2-1 | TRBV27 | CASSSFGGRHNEQFF | TGTGCCAGCAGTTCTTTCGGCGGGAGACACAATGAGCAGTTCTTC
TRBD2 | - | TRBJ2-7 | TRBV27 | CASSGLVGYEQYF | TGTGCCAGCAGTGGACTAGTTGGCTATGAGCAGTACTTC
- | - | TRBJ2-1 | TRBV19 | CASSIDRLAGDEQFF | TGTGCCAGTAGTATAGATCGTCTCGCTGGTGATGAGCAGTTCTTC
- | - | TRBJ2-2 | TRBV9 | CASSAGGVNTGELFF | TGTGCCAGCAGCGCGGGCGGGGTAAACACCGGGGAGCTGTTTTTT
TRBD1 | - | TRBJ1-5 | TRBV4-1 | CASSQSTGGGNQPQHF | TGCGCCAGCAGCCAGTCAACAGGGGGCGGCAATCAGCCCCAGCATTTT
TRBD1 | - | TRBJ2-3 | TRBV6-1 | CASSEERGRPSTDTQYF | TGTGCCAGCAGTGAAGAGAGGGGGCGCCCTAGCACAGATACGCAGTATTTT
TRBD1 | few | TRBJ1-1 | TRBV5-1 | CASSSGQVTEAFF | TGCGCCAGCAGCTCGGGACAGGTCACTGAAGCTTTCTTT
TRBD2 | once | TRBJ2-5 | TRBV18 | CASSRGGAGVETQYF | TGTGCCAGCTCACGCGGCGGAGCGGGAGTAGAGACCCAGTACTTC
- | - | TRBJ2-7 | TRBV19 | CASSTNRATYEQYF | TGTGCCAGTAGTACGAACAGGGCTACCTACGAGCAGTACTTC
TRBD2 | - | TRBJ2-7 | TRBV5-1 | CASSVGGRTHEQYF | TGCGCCAGCAGCGTCGGCGGGAGAACCCACGAGCAGTACTTC
TRBD1 | few | TRBJ1-1 | TRBV6-5 | CASSYRQGQGLTEAFF | TGTGCCAGCAGTTACCGACAGGGACAGGGACTTACTGAAGCTTTCTTT
- | - | TRBJ1-4 | TRBV4-2 | CASSQATTNEKLFF | TGTGCCAGCAGCCAAGCAACAACTAATGAAAAACTGTTTTTT
TRBD1 | - | TRBJ1-2 | TRBV19 | CASSIEGQGEYGYTF | TGTGCCAGTAGTATAGAGGGACAGGGCGAGTATGGCTACACCTTC
- | - | TRBJ2-5 | TRBV6-6 | CASSYSSGETQYF | TGTGCCAGCAGTTACTCCAGCGGGGAGACCCAGTACTTC
- | - | TRBJ2-5 | TRBV2 | CASTGQTKETQYF | TGTGCCAGCACCGGACAAACAAAAGAGACCCAGTACTTC
- | - | TRBJ1-5 | TRBV6-1 | CASRLGRAINQPQHF | TGTGCCAGCAGGTTGGGCCGGGCGATCAATCAGCCCCAGCATTTT
TRBD2 | - | TRBJ2-1 | TRBV27 | CASRRRGDEQFF | TGTGCCAGTCGCAGGCGGGGGGATGAGCAGTTCTTC
- | - | TRBJ1-2 | TRBV5-1 | CASSLEGKGGYTF | TGCGCCAGCAGCTTGGAGGGGAAGGGTGGCTACACCTTC
TRBD1 | - | TRBJ2-7 | TRBV9 | CASSKDRVGYPDYEQYF | TGTGCCAGCAGCAAGGACAGGGTAGGGTACCCTGATTACGAGCAGTACTTC
- | - | TRBJ2-3 | TRBV12-2 | CASRHIGYTDTQYF | TGTGCAAGTCGCCACATAGGGTACACAGATACGCAGTATTTT
- | - | TRBJ2-5 | TRBV5-1 | CASSLESSRQETQYF | TGCGCCAGCAGCTTGGAGTCTAGCAGACAAGAGACCCAGTACTTC
- | - | TRBJ2-5 | TRBV18 | CASSPLGETQYF | TGTGCCAGCTCACCTTTGGGGGAGACCCAGTACTTC
TRBD1 | - | TRBJ1-2 | TRBV7-8 | CASSLVQGGSYTF | TGTGCCAGCAGCTTAGTACAGGGGGGATCCTACACCTTC
TRBD2 | - | TRBJ2-1 | TRBV5-1 | CASSPGTSGNNEQFF | TGCGCCAGCAGCCCAGGGACTAGCGGGAACAATGAGCAGTTCTTC
- | - | TRBJ1-1 | TRBV11-1 | CASSLRLNTEAFF | TGTGCCAGCAGCCTTCGACTGAACACTGAAGCTTTCTTT